This T cell receptor (beta chain) was captured in a study of vaccination and CD4 T cells after COVID-19. Turning to the study itself: Timing of post-vaccine sample collection was a median 72 days after dose two, with a range of 14 to 241.

Sequence data for DNA of cultured CD4+ T cells were generated by the Oncomine TCR Beta short-read assay. A single record per CDR3 protein comes from TCRdb applying MiXCR to the PCR reads. The sample includes around 7,600 distinct CDR3 sequences, roughly 50% of them seen just once. J was trimmed by 3 bases and V by 8 bases; bases with no gene match: 10. The CDR3 extends over 16 amino acids. Germline V gene sequence: CDR1 LNHDA, CDR2 SQIVND (reference sequence). The treatment denotes: roughly nine-day PBMC culture with coronavirus spike peptide pools or control peptides (ViraFEST assay). Pre-COVID-19 pandemic sampling (2011-2018) yielded the unexposed donor's CD4+ T cells. This clonotype has only a few counts. Antigen unknown.

Sequenced input: CD4+ T cells from blood, cultured in vitro. The TCR was taken from a human donor in good health. The genes are TRBV19 and TRBJ1-5; 10 bases fit TRBD1. The CDR3 is CASSPGQGFDNQPQHF. CDR3 bases: TGTGCCAGTTCGCCGGGACAGGGGTTTGACAATCAGCCCCAGCATTTT.